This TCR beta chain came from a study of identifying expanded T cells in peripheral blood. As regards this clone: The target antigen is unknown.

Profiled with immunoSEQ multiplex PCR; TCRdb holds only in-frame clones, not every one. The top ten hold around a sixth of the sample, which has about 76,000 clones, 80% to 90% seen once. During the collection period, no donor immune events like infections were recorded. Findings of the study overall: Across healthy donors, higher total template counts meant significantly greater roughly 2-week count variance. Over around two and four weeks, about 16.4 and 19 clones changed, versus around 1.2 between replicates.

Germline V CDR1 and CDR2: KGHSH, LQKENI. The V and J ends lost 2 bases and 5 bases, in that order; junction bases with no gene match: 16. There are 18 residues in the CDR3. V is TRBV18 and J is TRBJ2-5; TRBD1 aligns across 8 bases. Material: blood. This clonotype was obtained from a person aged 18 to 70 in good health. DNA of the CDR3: TGTGCCAGCTCACCAGGAACAGGGGGAGTGAGGGGGTGGGAGACCCAGTACTTC. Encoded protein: CASSPGTGGVRGWETQYF.